This T cell receptor beta chain was identified in a study of PD-1 blockade in classical Hodgkin lymphoma. Overall study context: Patients got intravenous nivolumab 3 mg/kg every 2 weeks. Notes on the study in general: Relative to healthy donors, newly diagnosed patients reportedly had lower baseline TCR diversity, which was reported as lower still in relapsed/refractory patients. Complete responders' diversity at baseline resembled that of newly diagnosed patients.

Every patient relapsed after autologous stem cell transplantation, and brentuximab vedotin exposure varied. Best responses included complete response and partial response; otherwise, the best response was progressive disease. Assay used: immunoSEQ multiplex PCR; TCRdb lists only in-frame clones, some missing. The sample consists of roughly 100,000 clones, roughly 90% of them appearing once. Germline V gives CDR1 MNHEY, CDR2 SMNVEV (reference sequence). V was cut by 3 bases and J by 2 bases, with 14 bases left in between. The CDR3 extends over 15 amino acids. Worth noting for this clone: Its antigen is not known.

The rearrangement links TRBV27 to TRBJ2-7; D is possibly TRBD1 or TRBD2 (5 bases each). The material was peripheral blood mononuclear cells (PBMCs), obtained before the second cycle of nivolumab. The receptor was isolated from a human donor with classical Hodgkin lymphoma. CDR3 loop: CASSFGTGATYEQYF. The CDR3, as DNA: TGTGCCAGCAGTTTCGGAACCGGGGCAACCTACGAGCAGTACTTC.